The rows below give T cell receptor beta chains drawn from one sample of a study of CD8 T cells in ankylosing spondylitis. From the 5' RACE reads, TCRdb called clonotypes with MiXCR, one entry per CDR3 protein. Here the sample spans roughly 350,000 distinct CDR3 sequences, 6.5% to 10% being singletons. The specimen was blood, either unsorted or a sorted T cell fraction (not recorded which). The receptors were gathered from a male donor with ankylosing spondylitis. CDR3s include the opening cysteine and the closing phenylalanine or tryptophan. Each record gives: D gene, clone size, V gene, J gene, CDR3 protein, CDR3 DNA. The D gene is left open where the match is weak. The listing skips clone size in some rows; elsewhere it reads once, few, many or a size class.

>TRBD2|few|TRBV29-1|TRBJ2-3
CSVDGAGASTDTQYF
TGCAGCGTTGACGGGGCGGGAGCTAGCACAGATACGCAGTATTTT
>NA|NA|TRBV25-1|TRBJ1-2
CASSESRRGFNGGYTF
TGTGCCAGCAGTGAATCCAGGAGAGGATTCAATGGTGGCTACACCTTC
>TRBD2|few|TRBV20-1|TRBJ2-3
CSAIGLAGESTDTQYF
TGCAGTGCCATCGGACTAGCAGGGGAGAGCACAGATACGCAGTATTTT
>TRBD1|NA|TRBV7-9|TRBJ2-1
CASSFSDRGGRNEQFF
TGTGCCAGCAGCTTTTCTGACAGGGGAGGTCGGAATGAGCAGTTCTTC
>TRBD2|NA|TRBV11-2|TRBJ2-6
CASRETGGSSGANVLTF
TGTGCCAGCAGGGAGACCGGGGGGTCTTCTGGGGCCAACGTCCTGACTTTC
>TRBD2|many|TRBV7-6|TRBJ2-3
CASSLEKLAGTDTQYF
TGTGCCAGCAGCTTAGAAAAGCTAGCGGGCACAGATACGCAGTATTTT
>TRBD1|NA|TRBV7-9|TRBJ1-5
CASSLAGTVNQPQHF
TGTGCCAGCAGCTTAGCTGGGACAGTGAATCAGCCCCAGCATTTT
>NA|many|TRBV7-9|TRBJ2-1
CASSLGLAGNEQFF
TGTGCCAGCAGCTTAGGATTGGCGGGGAATGAGCAGTTCTTC
>NA|few|TRBV4-2|TRBJ2-3
CASSQGLESPDTQYF
TGTGCCAGCAGCCAAGGCCTTGAATCTCCAGATACGCAGTATTTT
>TRBD1|few|TRBV5-8|TRBJ2-7
CASPRQGHPYEQYF
TGTGCCAGCCCGAGACAGGGCCATCCCTACGAGCAGTACTTC
>NA|few|TRBV19|TRBJ1-6
CASSRRNSPLHF
TGTGCCAGTAGTCGGAGAAATTCACCCCTCCACTTT
>NA|many|TRBV29-1|TRBJ1-2
CSAFGQIYGYTF
TGCAGCGCCTTCGGACAGATCTATGGCTACACCTTC
>NA|many|TRBV2|TRBJ2-2
CASSVEDTGELFF
TGTGCCAGCAGTGTTGAGGACACCGGGGAGCTGTTTTTT
>NA|NA|TRBV11-2|TRBJ2-2
CASSLVIPSPMSSTGELFF
TGTGCCAGCAGCTTAGTTATCCCTAGCCCGATGTCGAGCACCGGGGAGCTGTTTTTT
>NA|many|TRBV28|TRBJ2-7
CASSPPRAGQLYF
TGTGCCAGCAGCCCTCCTCGTGCGGGACAGCTGTACTTC
>TRBD2|NA|TRBV20-1|TRBJ2-3
CSAITSGITDTQYF
TGCAGTGCTATTACTAGCGGGATCACAGATACGCAGTATTTT
>NA|NA|TRBV6-2/TRBV6-3|TRBJ2-5
CASSSMQETQYF
TGTGCCAGCAGTTCAATGCAAGAGACCCAGTACTTC
>NA|many|TRBV3-1|TRBJ1-4
CASSLSLANEKLFF
TGTGCCAGCAGCCTTTCACTGGCTAATGAAAAACTGTTTTTT
>NA|NA|TRBV10-3|TRBJ1-4
CAISSRALANEKLFF
TGTGCCATCAGCTCCAGGGCCCTGGCTAATGAAAAACTGTTTTTT
>NA|NA|TRBV5-4|TRBJ2-7
CASTQMERAYEQYF
TGTGCCAGCACCCAGATGGAGCGGGCCTACGAGCAGTACTTC
>TRBD2|NA|TRBV20-1|TRBJ2-1
CSARFLGLAGANEQFF
TGCAGTGCTAGATTCCTAGGACTAGCGGGAGCAAATGAGCAGTTCTTC
>TRBD2|few|TRBV7-9|TRBJ2-7
CASSLELAGSYEQYF
TGTGCCAGCAGCTTAGAACTAGCGGGGTCCTACGAGCAGTACTTC
>NA|few|TRBV9|TRBJ2-5
CASRIGRMGETQYF
TGTGCCAGCAGAATAGGGCGGATGGGAGAGACCCAGTACTTC
>NA|few|TRBV21-1|TRBJ2-2
CASSKATSGTTGELFF
TGTGCCAGCAGCAAAGCGACTAGCGGGACGACCGGGGAGCTGTTTTTT
>NA|NA|TRBV7-2|TRBJ2-1
CASSSLVSSYNEQFF
TGTGCCAGCAGCTCCCTGGTAAGCTCCTACAATGAGCAGTTCTTC
>TRBD2|many|TRBV12-3/TRBV12-4|TRBJ2-1
CASTLRGNNEQFF
TGTGCCAGCACCTTGCGGGGGAACAATGAGCAGTTCTTC
>TRBD2|many|TRBV12-3/TRBV12-4|TRBJ2-1
CASSLLAGGSPFF
TGTGCCAGCAGTCTCCTAGCGGGAGGTTCTCCGTTCTTC
>TRBD2|NA|TRBV16|TRBJ2-1
CASSPETSGHNEQFF
TGTGCCAGCAGCCCCGAGACTAGCGGCCACAATGAGCAGTTCTTC
>TRBD1|many|TRBV29-1|TRBJ2-3
CSVRPTGGNADTQYF
TGCAGCGTTCGCCCGACAGGGGGCAATGCAGATACGCAGTATTTT
>NA|many|TRBV12-3/TRBV12-4|TRBJ1-5
CASSLVGGNQPQHF
TGTGCCAGCAGTTTAGTGGGGGGAAATCAGCCCCAGCATTTT
>NA|NA|TRBV25-1|TRBJ1-2
CASSNPGLVGGYTF
TGTGCCAGCAGTAACCCAGGGCTAGTGGGTGGCTACACCTTC
>NA|NA|TRBV12-3/TRBV12-4|TRBJ2-5
CASSFRGGETQYF
TGTGCCAGCAGTTTCAGGGGGGGAGAGACCCAGTACTTC
>NA|NA|TRBV3-1|TRBJ2-2
CASSQDRGWAGELFF
TGTGCCAGCAGCCAAGACAGGGGTTGGGCCGGGGAGCTGTTTTTT
>TRBD1|NA|TRBV5-1|TRBJ2-7
CASSLGGQLSYEQYF
TGCGCCAGCAGCTTGGGGGGACAGTTATCCTACGAGCAGTACTTC
>TRBD2|NA|TRBV20-1|TRBJ2-1
CSASDLAAINEQFF
TGCAGTGCTAGTGATCTAGCGGCTATCAATGAGCAGTTCTTC
>TRBD1|NA|TRBV7-3|TRBJ1-6
CASSSYTGTGYNNSPLHF
TGTGCCAGCAGCTCCTATACCGGGACAGGCTATAATAATTCACCCCTCCACTTT
>TRBD2|few|TRBV5-1|TRBJ2-7
CASSFERDSYEQYF
TGCGCCAGCAGCTTTGAGCGGGACTCCTACGAGCAGTACTTC
>NA|few|TRBV28|TRBJ2-2
CASRKGITGELFF
TGTGCCAGCAGGAAAGGGATCACCGGGGAGCTGTTTTTT
>TRBD1|many|TRBV6-5|TRBJ2-7
CASSYRGTGGSEQYF
TGTGCCAGCAGTTACAGAGGGACAGGGGGATCCGAGCAGTACTTC
>NA|NA|TRBV6-5|TRBJ1-2
CASSYGGPGYGYTF
TGTGCCAGCAGTTACGGAGGACCGGGCTATGGCTACACCTTC
>TRBD2|few|TRBV7-2|TRBJ2-1
CASSYPLAGGLNEQFF
TGTGCCAGCAGCTACCCACTAGCGGGAGGGCTAAATGAGCAGTTCTTC
>TRBD2|NA|TRBV12-3/TRBV12-4|TRBJ2-1
CASSRTSGRAESNEQFF
TGTGCCAGCTCGAGGACTAGCGGGAGGGCCGAATCCAATGAGCAGTTCTTC
>TRBD2|NA|TRBV5-1|TRBJ2-3
CASSLGAGGPRGTDTQYF
TGCGCCAGCAGCTTAGGAGCGGGAGGGCCTCGAGGCACAGATACGCAGTATTTT
>NA|NA|TRBV13|TRBJ1-1
CASRVRGTGEAFF
TGTGCCAGCAGAGTGAGGGGTACGGGTGAAGCTTTCTTT
>NA|NA|TRBV5-1|TRBJ2-1
CASSTGPSNEQFF
TGCGCCAGCAGCACGGGCCCATCCAATGAGCAGTTCTTC
>NA|many|TRBV3-1|TRBJ2-1
CASSQDLIGSQFF
TGTGCCAGCAGCCAAGATCTTATCGGGAGCCAGTTCTTC
>TRBD1|few|TRBV7-9|TRBJ2-7
CASSSPTGGFYEQYF
TGTGCCAGCAGCTCTCCGACAGGGGGCTTCTACGAGCAGTACTTC
>NA|large|TRBV7-3|TRBJ1-1
CASSLSGGTEAFF
TGTGCCAGCAGCTTAAGCGGGGGCACTGAAGCTTTCTTT
>NA|NA|TRBV28|TRBJ2-6
CASSLGWGLIDGANVLTF
TGTGCCAGCAGTTTAGGTTGGGGGTTGATAGATGGGGCCAACGTCCTGACTTTC
>NA|few|TRBV28|TRBJ1-2
CASSPPFRAGPGYTF
NA
>NA|many|TRBV12-3/TRBV12-4|TRBJ2-5
CASSLDGAIETQYF
TGTGCCAGCAGTTTGGACGGCGCGATAGAGACCCAGTACTTC
>TRBD2|many|TRBV7-2|TRBJ2-3
CASSLNAGGTDTQYF
TGTGCCAGCAGCTTAAATGCGGGAGGGACAGATACGCAGTATTTT
>TRBD1|NA|TRBV7-2|TRBJ2-7
CASSWDREGEQYF
TGTGCCAGCAGCTGGGACAGGGAAGGCGAGCAGTACTTC
>NA|few|TRBV5-1|TRBJ2-2
CASSYNVATGELFF
TGCGCCAGCAGCTACAACGTAGCCACCGGGGAGCTGTTTTTT
>TRBD2|few|TRBV4-1|TRBJ2-7
CASSQAPLTGTTYEQYF
TGCGCCAGCAGCCAAGCCCCCCTGACGGGGACTACCTACGAGCAGTACTTC
>NA|few|TRBV28|TRBJ1-5
CASSFFRLRGNQPQHF
TGTGCCAGCAGTTTCTTCAGACTGAGGGGCAATCAGCCCCAGCATTTT
>TRBD2|NA|TRBV29-1|TRBJ2-1
CSVEGWGLAGPNNEQFF
TGCAGCGTTGAAGGATGGGGACTAGCGGGGCCTAACAATGAGCAGTTCTTC